These 29 T cell receptor beta chains were sequenced from one sample in a study of blood T cell repertoires in COVID-19. Profiled with immunoSEQ multiplex PCR; TCRdb holds only in-frame clones, not every one. This table has about 74,000 clones, about 83% appearing once. Source material: peripheral blood. The source of these receptors is a man in his 70s with acute or convalescent COVID-19.

V and J are TRBV14 and TRBJ2-7; 8 bases map to TRBD2. The CDR3 extends over 16 amino acids. Germline V lookup: CDR1 SGHDN, CDR2 FVKESK. Losses at the gene ends were 2 bases for V and 0 bases for J; bases not matched to a gene: 6. The CDR3 DNA reads TGTGCCAGCAGCCAAATGGCGGGAGGTTTCTCCTACGAGCAGTACTTC. Encoded protein: CASSQMAGGFSYEQYF. Full variable domain (missing parts from reference TRBV14 and TRBJ2-7): EAGVTQFPSHSVIEKGQTVTLRCDPISGHDNLYWYRRVMGKEIKFLLHFVKESKQDESGMPNNRFLAERTGGTYSTLKVQPAELEDSGVYFCASSQMAGGFSYEQYFGPGTRLTVT.

This chain uses TRBV24-1 with TRBJ1-2, with D tentatively TRBD1 (6 bases). CDR3 length: 13 residues. V shed 3 bases and J shed 8 bases, with 12 bases lying between them. Germline CDR1 is KGHDR and CDR2 is SFDVKD. The DNA of the CDR3 is TGTGCCACCAGTGATAGTTTCAGGGGAGGCTACACCTTC. Residues: CATSDSFRGGYTF.

The V gene is TRBV18, the J gene TRBJ2-7, with 9 bases fitting TRBD1. The CDR3 contains 16 residues. V shed 4 bases and J 3 bases; nucleotides not matched to a gene: 10. Per the germline V gene, CDR1 is KGHSH and CDR2 is LQKENI. For the CDR3, the DNA is TGTGCCAGCTCACGAGGGGTGGGACAGGGTGACTACGAGCAGTACTTC. Its translation is CASSRGVGQGDYEQYF.

V is TRBV11-2 and J is TRBJ2-4; D gene unclear. Trimming stripped 4 bases from V and 5 bases from J, with 6 bases between. Germline V gene sequence: CDR1 SGHAT, CDR2 FQNNGV. This CDR3 has 12 residues. CDR3 loop: CASSSGQNIQYF. The DNA of the CDR3 is TGTGCCAGCAGCTCCGGTCAAAACATTCAGTACTTC.

This clone was detected once. The chain carries TRBV18 and TRBJ1-4, with 7 bases lining up with TRBD1. Germline V gives CDR1 KGHSH, CDR2 LQKENI. The V gene end was trimmed by 5 bases and the J gene end by 0 bases; junction bases not matched to a gene: 3. The length of the CDR3 is 15 residues. CDR3 protein: CASSRDRATNEKLFF. For the CDR3, the DNA is TGTGCCAGCTCAAGGGACAGAGCAACTAATGAAAAACTGTTTTTT. The full variable domain, with the rest looked up from reference TRBV18 and TRBJ1-4, is NAGVMQNPRHLVRRRGQEARLRCSPMKGHSHVYWYRQLPEEGLKFMVYLQKENIIDESGMPKERFSAEFPKEGPSILRIQQVVRGDSAAYFCASSRDRATNEKLFFGSGTQLSVL.

J is TRBJ1-5 and V is TRBV7-2; no clear D. CDR3 length: 14 amino acids. CDR1 and CDR2 from the germline V gene are SGHTA and FQGNSA. The V gene lost 4 bases and the J gene lost 10 bases, with 17 bases spanning the gap. The CDR3 DNA follows: TGTGCCAGCAGCTCCCTCCGCGGGGAAGGACCCCAGCATTTT. It is translated as CASSSLRGEGPQHF.

The rearrangement joins TRBV3-1 (or the pseudogene TRBV3-2) to TRBJ2-7; TRBD1 matches 8 bases. Germline V gives CDR1 LGHDT, CDR2 YNNKEL (reference sequence). The ends lost 3 bases at V and 0 bases at J; junction bases unmatched: 7. This CDR3 has 16 amino acids. The CDR3 spells CASSQDREPRSYEQYF. The CDR3 nucleotides read TGTGCCAGCAGCCAGGACAGGGAACCGCGCTCCTACGAGCAGTACTTC.

This clone showed up just a few times. The sample holds other DNA sequences that translate to the same CDR3. This chain links TRBV6-5 with TRBJ1-1, with no clear D. The CDR3 has 13 residues. V was cut by 0 bases and J by 5 bases, with 7 bases left in between. Germline CDR1 reads MNHEY; CDR2 reads SVGAGI. CDR3 coding DNA: TGTGCCAGCAGTTACTCGACGGGTACTGAAGCTTTCTTT. It yields the protein CASSYSTGTEAFF.

This chain connects TRBV6-1 to TRBJ2-7, with D possibly TRBD2 on 6 matching bases. Trimming took off 2 bases at V and 0 bases at J, with 8 bases between the two ends. Germline V CDR1 and CDR2: MNHNS, SASEGT. The CDR3 is made up of 14 amino acids. CDR3 nucleotides: TGTGCCAGCAGTGAATCCGGGAGCTCCTACGAGCAGTACTTC. Translated, it gives CASSESGSSYEQYF.

The genes are TRBV20-1 and TRBJ1-1; unclear D gene. The germline V gene has CDR1 DFQATT and CDR2 SNEGSKA (reference sequence). V gave up 8 bases and J gave up 0 bases, with 7 bases separating them. The CDR3 extends over 11 amino acids. The CDR3 coding sequence is TGCAGTAGCGGGATGAACACTGAAGCTTTCTTT. It specifies CSSGMNTEAFF.

This chain joins TRBV28 and TRBJ2-1; 10 nucleotides line up with TRBD2. This CDR3 spans 15 amino acids. The germline V gene encodes CDR1 MDHEN and CDR2 SYDVKM. With V trimmed by 2 bases and J by 6 bases, 4 bases remained unmatched. CDR3 in amino acids: CASSLLAGVSNEQFF. Written as DNA, the CDR3 is TGTGCCAGCAGTTTACTAGCGGGAGTTAGCAATGAGCAGTTCTTC.

V usage is TRBV6-5 and J usage is TRBJ2-1; TRBD1 aligns across 10 bases. V was clipped by 6 bases and J by 8 bases; unmatched bases: 10. The CDR3 is 15 residues long. Germline-derived CDR1 and CDR2 are MNHEY and SVGAGI. The DNA of the CDR3 is TGTGCCAGCAGAACGAGGACAGGGGGTTGGGATGAGCAGTTCTTC. Its translation: CASRTRTGGWDEQFF.

CDR3 amino acids: CASSQYQGGSPLHF. CDR3 sequence (DNA): TGTGCCAGCAGCCAATATCAGGGTGGCTCACCCCTCCACTTT. The chain couples TRBV3-1 (or the pseudogene TRBV3-2) to TRBJ1-6, with a weak D call TRBD1 (5 bases). Trimming cost V 2 bases and J 10 bases, with 12 bases left between them. CDR3 length: 14 residues. CDR1 is LGHDT and CDR2 is YNNKEL in the germline V gene (reference sequence).

The rearrangement joins TRBV18 to TRBJ2-1, with TRBD2 matching over 7 bases. Trimming cost V 4 bases and J 6 bases; bases outside gene matches: 12. Per germline, CDR1 KGHSH and CDR2 LQKENI. The CDR3 has 16 amino acids. CDR3 bases: TGTGCCAGCTCACATCAGCGGGGCCAGTCTGTCAATGAGCAGTTCTTC. It specifies CASSHQRGQSVNEQFF.

The chain links TRBV5-3 to TRBJ2-7; 8 bases are a match to TRBD1. TRBV5-3 is given ORF status, its function remaining uncertain. The CDR3 consists of 14 residues. Losses at the gene ends were 1 base for V and 5 bases for J; bases not matched to a gene: 5. The CDR3 nucleotides read TGTGCCAGAAGCTTGCTGGACAGGGTAGACGAGCAGTACTTC. This translates into CARSLLDRVDEQYF.

In this sample, this clone turned up once. The chain links TRBV18 to TRBJ2-1, with 8 positions matching TRBD1. The V gene's germline CDR1 is KGHSH and CDR2 LQKENI. The V gene end was trimmed by 8 bases and the J gene end by 4 bases; junction bases not matched to a gene: 1. This CDR3 has 12 residues. DNA for the CDR3: TGTGCCAGCGGACAGGGTTACAATGAGCAGTTCTTC. This sequence encodes CASGQGYNEQFF.

The genes are TRBV5-1 and TRBJ2-1; the match to TRBD2 covers 14 bases. With V trimmed by 4 bases and J by 9 bases, 3 bases remained unmatched. CDR3 length: 14 amino acids. Germline CDR1 is SGHRS and CDR2 is YFSETQ. CDR3 residues: CASSRGLAGAEQFF. The CDR3 DNA reads TGCGCCAGCAGCAGGGGACTAGCGGGGGCTGAGCAGTTCTTC. The full variable domain, rest sourced from reference TRBV5-1 and TRBJ2-1, is KAGVTQTPRYLIKTRGQQVTLSCSPISGHRSVSWYQQTPGQGLQFLFEYFSETQRNKGNFPGRFSGRQFSNSRSEMNVSTLELGDSALYLCASSRGLAGAEQFFGPGTRLTVL.

The V gene is TRBV7-2, the J gene TRBJ2-1; 10 bases agree with TRBD2. The J segment lost 6 bases and the V segment lost 6 bases, leaving 8 bases of the junction unmatched. This CDR3 is built from 15 residues. Germline CDR1 SGHTA, CDR2 FQGNSA. CDR3 residues: CASSSAGGPFNEQFF. The DNA for the CDR3 is TGTGCCAGCAGTTCAGCGGGAGGGCCTTTCAATGAGCAGTTCTTC.

This chain connects TRBV19 to TRBJ1-5, with TRBD1 as a possible D gene (5 bases). The CDR3 covers 15 residues. Trimming took off 1 base at V and 0 bases at J, with 7 bases between the two ends. Germline assignment: CDR1 LNHDA and CDR2 SQIVND (reference sequence). CDR3 loop: CASSIGGGSNQPQHF. The CDR3 coding sequence is TGTGCCAGTAGTATAGGGGGGGGTAGCAATCAGCCCCAGCATTTT. Drawing the rest from reference TRBV19 and TRBJ1-5, the complete variable domain is DGGITQSPKYLFRKEGQNVTLSCEQNLNHDAMYWYRQDPGQGLRLIYYSQIVNDFQKGDIAEGYSVSREKKESFPLTVTSAQKNPTAFYLCASSIGGGSNQPQHFGDGTRLSIL.

J is TRBJ1-3 and V is TRBV24-1; 8 bases are shared with TRBD1. Germline CDR1 KGHDR, CDR2 SFDVKD. Losses at the gene ends were 11 bases for V and 2 bases for J; bases not matched to a gene: 4. CDR3 length: 13 residues. The CDR3 spells CASGQGPGNTIYF. The CDR3 nucleotides read TGTGCCAGCGGACAGGGCCCTGGAAACACCATATATTTT.

The chain combines TRBV7-2 with TRBJ1-2, with 8 bases matching TRBD1. The CDR3 is 13 residues long. The trim removed 3 bases at V and 4 bases at J, leaving 1 base unmatched. The germline V gene encodes CDR1 SGHTA and CDR2 FQGNSA. CDR3 DNA: TGTGCCAGCAGCTTGGGGACAGGCTATGGCTACACCTTC. It codes for CASSLGTGYGYTF.

Notes on this clone: One end of the junction varies from germline; a read error may be responsible. V and J are TRBV7-7 and TRBJ2-2; TRBD1 is a possible D gene (5 bases). Germline V gene data show CDR1 as SSHAT and CDR2 as FNYEAQ (reference sequence). CDR3 length: 16 amino acids. CDR3 amino acids: CASSKGATGNTGELFF. The CDR3 DNA sequence: TGTGCTAGCAGCAAAGGAGCAACAGGGAACACCGGGGAGCTGTTTTTT.

This clone was seen more than once but under ten times. This chain uses TRBV5-1 with TRBJ2-3; 7 bases line up with TRBD2. Looked up from germline, CDR1 is SGHRS and CDR2 is YFSETQ. V lost 6 bases, J lost 1 base, and 8 bases stayed unmatched. The CDR3 is 15 amino acids. The CDR3 region is CASKLGRERTDTQYF. In nucleotides, the CDR3 is TGCGCCAGCAAGCTCGGGCGGGAGCGCACAGATACGCAGTATTTT.

Only a few counts were recorded for this clone. The V and J genes are TRBV5-1 and TRBJ1-2; TRBD1 might be the D (5 bases). The length of the CDR3 is 14 residues. V lost 0 bases to trimming and J lost 6 bases, with 12 bases between them. Per the germline V gene, CDR1 is SGHRS and CDR2 is YFSETQ. The CDR3 nucleotides are TGCGCCAGCAGCTTGGTTCAGGGCTCAGATGGCTACACCTTC. It yields the protein CASSLVQGSDGYTF.

The rearrangement joins TRBV2 to TRBJ2-7, with D possibly being TRBD1 (7 bases). Germline CDR1 reads SNHLY; CDR2 reads FYNNEI. The CDR3 is 14 residues long. V dropped 6 bases and J dropped 2 bases, with 14 bases sitting between them. DNA for the CDR3: TGTGCCAGCAGAACCCAGGGGGGCCCCTACGAGCAGTACTTC. This translates into CASRTQGGPYEQYF.

This sequence joins TRBV30 and TRBJ1-2, with 7 bases fitting TRBD1. V trimming: 0 bases; J trimming: 4 bases; junction bases outside the gene matches: 2. The CDR3 is made up of 13 amino acids. The V gene's germline CDR1 is GTSNPN and CDR2 SVGIG (reference sequence). CDR3 DNA sequence: TGTGCCTGGAGTGTACGGGACAGCTATGGCTACACCTTC. Translated, it gives CAWSVRDSYGYTF.

The chain recombines TRBV7-3 with TRBJ2-3; 13 nucleotides agree with TRBD2. Losses at the gene ends were 5 bases for V and 6 bases for J; bases not matched to a gene: 11. The CDR3 has 17 amino acids. Germline CDR1 is SGHTA and CDR2 is FQGTGA. The CDR3 here is CASSKGTSGTPGDTQYF. The CDR3 bases are TGTGCCAGCAGCAAGGGGACTAGCGGGACACCAGGGGATACGCAGTATTTT.

V is TRBV7-2 and J is TRBJ2-3; D unclear. The length of the CDR3 is 14 residues. Trimming left V 1 base short and J 2 bases short, with 7 bases between. CDR1 and CDR2 (germline): SGHTA, FQGNSA. CDR3 coding DNA: TGTGCCAGCAGCTTAGAACTGAACACAGATACGCAGTATTTT. It yields the protein CASSLELNTDTQYF.

V and J are TRBV10-3 and TRBJ2-1; 11 nucleotides align to TRBD2. V gave up 5 bases and J gave up 1 base; unmatched junction bases: 4. Germline CDR1 reads ENHRY; CDR2 reads SYGVKD. CDR3 length: 16 residues. As DNA, the CDR3 is TGTGCCATCAGTAGGACTAGCGGGCAATCCTACAATGAGCAGTTCTTC. This codes for CAISRTSGQSYNEQFF.